This TCR beta chain came from a study of T cells in women clearing cervical HPV infection. For the study at large: Case blood drawn at lesion detection; control blood after infection cleared. Study-wide points: A classifier using richness and V gene abundances reached an AUC of around 0.81. Effector/memory and HPV-specific T cells were not isolated, and association timing is unknown. CIN3+ cases had significantly higher TCR repertoire richness than controls, but evenness did not differ.

On this clone: Its target is not known. The CDR3 goes on 3 residues after the read ends, and that part is filled in from the germline J gene.

The CDR3 spans 13 residues. V lost 1 base, J lost 4 bases, and 7 bases lay in between. Profiling relied on immunoSEQ multiplex PCR, and the TCRdb table lists in-frame clones only, not all of them. Its table lists over 30,000 clones. Sequencing was done on a sample of blood buffy coat. This clonotype was obtained from a woman aged 18-70 years with a cervical HPV16 infection that either progressed to CIN3+ or cleared (not recorded which). The chain couples TRBV12-3 or TRBV12-4 to TRBJ1-1, with a weak D call TRBD1 (6 bases). The sequenced part of the CDR3 DNA is TGTGCCAGCAGTTTAGGGACAGTCACTGAA. This codes for CASSLGTVTE. The whole CDR3 sequence reads CASSLGTVTEAFF.